This record concerns one TCR beta chain sequence. Antigen unknown. Assay: immunoSEQ multiplex PCR; the TCRdb copy retains only in-frame clones and omits some. The table lists about 91,000 clones, about 93% of them singletons. CDR3 length equals 16 residues. This record comes from a study of T cell responses to AZD1222 COVID-19 vaccine. Study-level results: The repertoires were collected only after the peak T cell response. Donor demographics were predominantly white British with a female majority; clonal diversity may be underestimated.

The sequencing here drew on peripheral blood, taken 28 days after the second AZD1222 dose. The receptor's source is an adult who received the AZD1222 COVID-19 vaccine. The gene calls are TRBV21-1 and TRBJ1-4; TRBD1 is the table's D call and was not checked against the DNA. TRBV21-1 is a recognized pseudogene. CDR3: CASSKRDSGSNEKLFF. CDR3 coding DNA: TGTGCCAGCAGCAAAAGGGACAGCGGGTCTAATGAAAAACTGTTTTTT.